This T cell receptor beta chain emerged from a study of identical twins. TCRdb analysed the 5' RACE reads with MiXCR anew, one entry per CDR3 protein. The sample consists of roughly 770,000 distinct CDR3 sequences, over 15% of them appearing once. This clonotype occurred a few times. V was cut by 0 bases and J by 6 bases, with 10 bases left in between. From germline, CDR1 is SGDLS and CDR2 YYNGEE. CDR3 length: 14 amino acids. Separately, the same data were catalogued under a study of T cells expressing NK-cell markers. That report adds: In sorted CD3+CD56+NKG2C+, CD3+CD56+NKG2C- and CD3+CD56-NKG2C+ T cells, TCR beta repertoires were obtained. Anti-gamma-delta TCR antibody use in several experiments restricted sorting to alpha-beta TCR T cells.

This clonotype was sampled from a woman between 18 and 29 years old in good health. The chain recombines TRBV9 with TRBJ2-1, with D hard to call. Sequenced: PBMCs. The CDR3 here is CASSVGERFNEQFF. The CDR3 nucleotides read TGTGCCAGCAGCGTAGGCGAAAGGTTCAATGAGCAGTTCTTC.